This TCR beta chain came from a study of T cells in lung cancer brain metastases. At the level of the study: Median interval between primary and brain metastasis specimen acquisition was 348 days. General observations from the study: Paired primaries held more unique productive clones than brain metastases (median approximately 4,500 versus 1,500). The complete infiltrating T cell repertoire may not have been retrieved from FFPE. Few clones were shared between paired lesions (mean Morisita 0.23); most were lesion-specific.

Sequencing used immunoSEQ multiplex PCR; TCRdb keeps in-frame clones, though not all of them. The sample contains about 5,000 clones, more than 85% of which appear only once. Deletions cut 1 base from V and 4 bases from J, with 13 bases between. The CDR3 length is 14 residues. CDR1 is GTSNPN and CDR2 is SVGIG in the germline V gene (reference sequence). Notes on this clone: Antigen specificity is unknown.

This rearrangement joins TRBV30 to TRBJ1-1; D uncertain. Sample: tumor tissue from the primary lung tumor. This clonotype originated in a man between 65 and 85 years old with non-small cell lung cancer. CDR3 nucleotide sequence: TGTGCCTGGAGTGGGGAGGGCTCGGGCACTGAAGCTTTCTTT. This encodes CAWSGEGSGTEAFF.